Below, one TCR beta chain is given with its context. Deep-level assay runs were performed. Unsorted PBMC samples were amplified in replicate PCRs containing roughly 300 ng DNA, about 30,000 T cell genomes. Measured with immunoSEQ multiplex PCR; TCRdb has only the in-frame clones, and not every one. This sample has around 500,000 clones; around 80% occur once, and the top ten carry more than 10%. The sample is drawn from a study of shared clonotypes between healthy human individuals. Germline-derived CDR1 and CDR2 are LNHDA and SQIVND (reference sequence). The CDR3 spans 14 residues. Trimming stripped 4 bases from V and 0 bases from J, with 9 bases between.

Sequenced sample: PBMCs. The origin of this receptor is a woman between 40 and 55 years old in good health. Some clones in this sample may be carry-over from other donors' samples. V gene TRBV19 combines with J gene TRBJ1-1; D is undetermined. CDR3 DNA: TGTGCCAGTAGTACATCCAGGCTGAACACTGAAGCTTTCTTT. Amino acids: CASSTSRLNTEAFF.